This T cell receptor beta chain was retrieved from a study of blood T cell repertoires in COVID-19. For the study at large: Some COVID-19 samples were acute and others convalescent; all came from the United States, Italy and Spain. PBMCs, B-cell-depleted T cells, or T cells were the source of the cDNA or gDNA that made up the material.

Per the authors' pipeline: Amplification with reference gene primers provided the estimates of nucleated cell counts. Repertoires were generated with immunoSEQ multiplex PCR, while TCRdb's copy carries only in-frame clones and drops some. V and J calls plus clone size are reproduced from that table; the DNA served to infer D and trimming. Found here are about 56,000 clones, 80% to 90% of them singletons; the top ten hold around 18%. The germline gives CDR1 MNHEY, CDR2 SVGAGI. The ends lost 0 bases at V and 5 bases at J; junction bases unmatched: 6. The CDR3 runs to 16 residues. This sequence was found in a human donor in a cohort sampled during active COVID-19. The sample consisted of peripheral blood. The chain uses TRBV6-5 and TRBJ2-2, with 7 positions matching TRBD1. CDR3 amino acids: CASSYSTDRRTGELFF. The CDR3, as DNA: TGTGCCAGCAGTTACTCTACGGACAGGAGAACCGGGGAGCTGTTTTTT.